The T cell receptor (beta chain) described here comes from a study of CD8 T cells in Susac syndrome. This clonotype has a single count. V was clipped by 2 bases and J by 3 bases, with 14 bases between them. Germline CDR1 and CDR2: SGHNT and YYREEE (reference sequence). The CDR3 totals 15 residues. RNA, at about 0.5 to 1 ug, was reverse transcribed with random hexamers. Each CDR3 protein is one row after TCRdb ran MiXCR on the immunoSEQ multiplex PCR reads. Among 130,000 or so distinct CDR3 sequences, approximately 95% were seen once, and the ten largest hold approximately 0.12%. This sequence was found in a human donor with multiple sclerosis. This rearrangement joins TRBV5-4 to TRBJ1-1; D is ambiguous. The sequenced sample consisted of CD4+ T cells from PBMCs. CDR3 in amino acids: CASSLEGQIDTEAFF. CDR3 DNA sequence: TGTGCCAGCAGCTTAGAGGGTCAGATAGACACTGAAGCTTTCTTT.